The 2 T cell receptor beta chains presented below share a single source sample, sequenced in a study of human T cells and chemical hapten exposure. TCRdb re-called the RACE reads with MiXCR, one entry per CDR3 protein. The sample has about 84,000 distinct CDR3 sequences, less than 11% seen once. Time point given: patch test 2, 6 weeks after DPC sensitization. Treatment denoted: therapeutic diphenylcyclopropenone sensitization with weekly scalp DPC. The sequenced sample was whole blood, obtained in connection with sensitization to the hapten diphenylcyclopropenone (DPC). Receptor source: a woman aged 45-65 years with alopecia areata. Some clones in this sample may be carry-over from other donors' samples.

The chain uses TRBV6-6 and TRBJ1-5; 7 bases map to TRBD1. Germline values: CDR1 MNHNY, CDR2 SVGAGI (reference sequence). The V segment lost 7 bases and the J segment 2 bases; nucleotides outside the gene matches: 5. The CDR3 consists of 14 residues. The CDR3 sequence: CASNRGGGNQPQHF. CDR3 coding DNA: TGTGCCAGCAACAGGGGTGGTGGCAATCAGCCCCAGCATTTT.

The CDR3 protein is CASSATDRPNIQYF. The CDR3 DNA is TGTGCCAGCAGCGCCACCGACAGGCCAAACATTCAGTACTTC. The chain recombines TRBV9 with TRBJ2-4; TRBD1 might be the D (6 bases). This CDR3 is 14 amino acids long. CDR1 and CDR2 from the germline V gene are SGDLS and YYNGEE. Trimming took 3 bases from V and 6 from J, leaving 13 bases between them. Drawing the rest from reference TRBV9 and TRBJ2-4, the complete variable domain is DSGVTQTPKHLITATGQRVTLRCSPRSGDLSVYWYQQSLDQGLQFLIQYYNGEERAKGNILERFSAQQFPDLHSELNLSSLELGDSALYFCASSATDRPNIQYFGAGTRLSVL.